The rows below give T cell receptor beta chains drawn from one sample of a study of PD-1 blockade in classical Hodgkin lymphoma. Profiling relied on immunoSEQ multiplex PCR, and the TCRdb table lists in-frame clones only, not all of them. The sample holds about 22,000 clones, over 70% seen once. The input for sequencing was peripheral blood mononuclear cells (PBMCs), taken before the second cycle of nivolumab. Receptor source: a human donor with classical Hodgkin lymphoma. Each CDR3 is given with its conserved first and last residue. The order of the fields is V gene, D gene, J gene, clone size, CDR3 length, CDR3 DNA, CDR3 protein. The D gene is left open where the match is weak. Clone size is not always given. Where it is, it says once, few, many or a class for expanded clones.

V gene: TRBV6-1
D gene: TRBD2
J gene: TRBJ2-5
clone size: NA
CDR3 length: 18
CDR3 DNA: TGTGCCAGCAGTGGCGGGGCTAGCGGGAGTCTTAACCAAGAGACCCAGTACTTC
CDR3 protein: CASSGGASGSLNQETQYF

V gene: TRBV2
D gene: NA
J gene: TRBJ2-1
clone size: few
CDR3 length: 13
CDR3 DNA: TGTGCCAGCAGTGGACAGTCCTACAATGAGCAGTTCTTC
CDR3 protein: CASSGQSYNEQFF

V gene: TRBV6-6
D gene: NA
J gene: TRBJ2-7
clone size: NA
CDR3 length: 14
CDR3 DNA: TGTGCCAGCAGTCCCACCGGGGGTTTTTACGAGCAGTACTTC
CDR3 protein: CASSPTGGFYEQYF

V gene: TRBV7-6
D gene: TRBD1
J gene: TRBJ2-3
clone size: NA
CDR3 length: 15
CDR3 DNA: TGTGCCAGCAGCCAGCCGGGACAGGGAACAGATACGCAGTATTTT
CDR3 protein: CASSQPGQGTDTQYF

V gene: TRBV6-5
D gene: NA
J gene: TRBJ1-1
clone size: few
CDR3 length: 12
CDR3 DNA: TGTGCCACAAACGGCGAGACGTCTGAAGCTTTCTTT
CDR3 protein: CATNGETSEAFF

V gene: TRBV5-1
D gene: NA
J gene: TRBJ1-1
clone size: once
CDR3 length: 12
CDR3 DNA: TGCGCCAGCAGCTTGGATGGGTCAGGAGCTTTCTTT
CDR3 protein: CASSLDGSGAFF

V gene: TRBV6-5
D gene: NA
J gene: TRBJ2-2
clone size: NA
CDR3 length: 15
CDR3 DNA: TGTGCCAGCAGCCGTACAGGAGCGAACACCGGGGAGCTGTTTTTT
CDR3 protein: CASSRTGANTGELFF

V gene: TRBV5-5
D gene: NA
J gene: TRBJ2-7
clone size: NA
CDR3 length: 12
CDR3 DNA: TGTGCCAGCAGCCGGACCCTCTACGAGCAGTACTTC
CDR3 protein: CASSRTLYEQYF

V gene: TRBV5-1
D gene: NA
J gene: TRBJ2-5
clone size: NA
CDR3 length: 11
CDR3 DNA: TGCGCCAGCAGCTTGGAAGAGACCCAGTACTTC
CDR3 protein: CASSLEETQYF

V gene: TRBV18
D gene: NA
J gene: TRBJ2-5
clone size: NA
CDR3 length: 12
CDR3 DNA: TGTGCCAGCTCACCGAGTCGAGAGACCCAGTACTTC
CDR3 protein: CASSPSRETQYF

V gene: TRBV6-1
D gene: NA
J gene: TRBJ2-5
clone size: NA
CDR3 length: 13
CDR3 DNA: TGTGCCAGCAGTGGATTGACACAAGAGACCCAGTACTTC
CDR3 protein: CASSGLTQETQYF

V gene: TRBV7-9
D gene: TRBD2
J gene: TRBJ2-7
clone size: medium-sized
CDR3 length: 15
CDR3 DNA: TGTGCCAGCAGCAAACCCCCGGGACTAGAAAACGAGCAGTACTTC
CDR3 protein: CASSKPPGLENEQYF

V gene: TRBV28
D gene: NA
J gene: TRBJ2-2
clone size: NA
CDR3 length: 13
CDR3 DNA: TGTGCCACCTTGCGGCCGAACACCGGGGAGCTGTTTTTT
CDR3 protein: CATLRPNTGELFF

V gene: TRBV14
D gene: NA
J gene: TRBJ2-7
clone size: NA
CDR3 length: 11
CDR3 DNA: TGTGCCAGCAGCGAAGGGGGCGAGCAGTACTTC
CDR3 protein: CASSEGGEQYF

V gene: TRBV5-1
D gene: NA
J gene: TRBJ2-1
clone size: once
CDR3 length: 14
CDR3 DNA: TGCGCCAGCAGCTTGTCTGTAGGCGGGACGGAGCAGTTCTTC
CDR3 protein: CASSLSVGGTEQFF

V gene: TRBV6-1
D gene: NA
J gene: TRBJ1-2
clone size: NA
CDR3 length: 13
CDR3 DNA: TGTGCCAGCAGTGAATCTAGGGCACATGGCTACACCTTC
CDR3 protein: CASSESRAHGYTF

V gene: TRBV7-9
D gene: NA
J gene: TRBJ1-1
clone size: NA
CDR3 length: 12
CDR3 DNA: TGTGCCAGCAGCTTAACAAACACTGAAGCTTTCTTT
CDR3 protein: CASSLTNTEAFF